A selection of T cell receptor beta chains follows, all from one sample in a study of early T cells in non-severe SARS-CoV-2 infection. TCRdb redid the calling of the 5' RACE reads with MiXCR, one entry per CDR3 protein. The table shows about 42,000 distinct CDR3 sequences, with around 7% occurring only once. What was sequenced was whole blood. Receptors were obtained from an adult who was a healthcare worker with PCR-confirmed SARS-CoV-2 infection or an uninfected control (not recorded which). Each CDR3 is given with its conserved first and last residue. D genes are given only for firm matches. Not every row has a clone size; where given, it reads once, few, many or a size class.

d_gene: .
j_gene: TRBJ2-5
v_gene: TRBV5-6
abundance: many
len: 13
CDR3aa: CASSPVTQETQYF
CDR3nt: TGTGCCAGCAGCCCCGTGACCCAAGAGACCCAGTACTTC

d_gene: TRBD1
j_gene: TRBJ1-1
v_gene: TRBV12-3/TRBV12-4
abundance: many
len: 11
CDR3aa: CASSRQGEAFF
CDR3nt: TGTGCCAGCAGCCGACAGGGTGAAGCTTTCTTT

d_gene: .
j_gene: TRBJ1-1
v_gene: TRBV3-1
abundance: few
len: 13
CDR3aa: CASSRRVRAEAFF
CDR3nt: TGTGCCAGCAGCCGCAGGGTGCGAGCTGAAGCTTTCTTT

d_gene: .
j_gene: TRBJ1-5
v_gene: TRBV12-3/TRBV12-4
abundance: many
len: 14
CDR3aa: CASSFQGPGQPQHF
CDR3nt: TGTGCCAGCAGTTTTCAGGGGCCGGGGCAGCCCCAGCATTTT

d_gene: .
j_gene: TRBJ2-7
v_gene: TRBV20-1
abundance: few
len: 13
CDR3aa: CSASRSASYEQYF
CDR3nt: TGCAGTGCTAGCAGGTCCGCCTCCTACGAGCAGTACTTC

d_gene: .
j_gene: TRBJ2-1
v_gene: TRBV6-4
abundance: many
len: 15
CDR3aa: CASSSSEGSYNEQFF
CDR3nt: TGTGCCAGCAGTTCTAGCGAAGGCTCCTACAATGAGCAGTTCTTC

d_gene: .
j_gene: TRBJ1-6
v_gene: TRBV6-1
abundance: few
len: 13
CDR3aa: CASRAAYNSPLHF
CDR3nt: TGTGCCAGCAGGGCAGCCTATAATTCACCCCTCCACTTT

d_gene: .
j_gene: TRBJ1-5
v_gene: TRBV5-5
abundance: many
len: 15
CDR3aa: CASSFNRDSNQPQHF
CDR3nt: TGTGCCAGCAGCTTTAATCGTGATAGCAATCAGCCCCAGCATTTT

d_gene: TRBD1
j_gene: TRBJ1-1
v_gene: TRBV29-1
abundance: many
len: 14
CDR3aa: CSATRQGMNTEAFF
CDR3nt: TGCAGCGCTACTAGACAGGGGATGAACACTGAAGCTTTCTTT

d_gene: TRBD1
j_gene: TRBJ1-1
v_gene: TRBV6-2/TRBV6-3
abundance: .
len: 18
CDR3aa: CASSYSIGTGVMNTEAFF
CDR3nt: TGTGCCAGCAGTTACTCGATCGGGACAGGGGTTATGAACACTGAAGCTTTCTTT

d_gene: TRBD1
j_gene: TRBJ2-3
v_gene: TRBV10-2
abundance: many
len: 12
CDR3aa: CASSHRDSDLVF
CDR3nt: TGCGCCAGCAGCCACCGGGACAGCGACCTGGTATTT

d_gene: TRBD1
j_gene: TRBJ2-2
v_gene: TRBV12-3/TRBV12-4
abundance: .
len: 15
CDR3aa: CASSPGQVETGELFF
CDR3nt: TGTGCCAGCAGCCCGGGACAGGTGGAGACCGGGGAGCTGTTTTTT

d_gene: .
j_gene: TRBJ1-2
v_gene: TRBV12-3/TRBV12-4
abundance: many
len: 14
CDR3aa: CASSLGDTHYGYTF
CDR3nt: TGTGCCAGCAGTTTGGGGGACACCCACTATGGCTACACCTTC

d_gene: .
j_gene: TRBJ1-6
v_gene: TRBV6-2/TRBV6-3
abundance: few
len: 14
CDR3aa: CASSYSSGSSPLHF
CDR3nt: TGTGCCAGCAGTTACTCTTCCGGGAGTTCACCCCTCCACTTT

d_gene: .
j_gene: TRBJ1-6
v_gene: TRBV2
abundance: .
len: 13
CDR3aa: CATLLGRGWPLHF
CDR3nt: TGTGCCACCCTCCTCGGGCGGGGGTGGCCCCTCCACTTT

d_gene: TRBD2
j_gene: TRBJ2-3
v_gene: TRBV12-3/TRBV12-4
abundance: few
len: 16
CDR3aa: CASTTSSGRFTDTQYF
CDR3nt: TGTGCCAGCACTACATCAAGCGGGAGATTCACAGATACGCAGTATTTT

d_gene: TRBD2
j_gene: TRBJ2-7
v_gene: TRBV28
abundance: few
len: 14
CDR3aa: CASRNSGGAYEQYF
CDR3nt: TGTGCCAGCAGGAATAGCGGGGGGGCCTACGAGCAGTACTTC

d_gene: .
j_gene: TRBJ1-2
v_gene: TRBV29-1
abundance: .
len: 13
CDR3aa: CSVEDLAVYGYTF
CDR3nt: TGCAGCGTTGAAGATTTGGCGGTGTATGGCTACACCTTC

d_gene: TRBD1
j_gene: TRBJ2-5
v_gene: TRBV27
abundance: many
len: 13
CDR3aa: CASSGTGQETQYF
CDR3nt: TGTGCCAGCAGTGGGACAGGACAAGAGACCCAGTACTTC

d_gene: TRBD1
j_gene: TRBJ1-1
v_gene: TRBV5-4
abundance: few
len: 13
CDR3aa: CASSLGQGIEAFF
CDR3nt: TGTGCCAGCAGCTTGGGACAGGGGATTGAAGCTTTCTTT

d_gene: TRBD2
j_gene: TRBJ2-3
v_gene: TRBV2
abundance: few
len: 16
CDR3aa: CATDSTSGGTTDTQYF
CDR3nt: TGTGCCACTGATAGCACTAGCGGGGGGACCACAGATACGCAGTATTTT

d_gene: TRBD2
j_gene: TRBJ2-1
v_gene: TRBV7-3
abundance: .
len: 17
CDR3aa: CASSLAGLAGAYNEQFF
CDR3nt: TGTGCCAGCAGCTTAGCTGGACTAGCGGGGGCCTACAATGAGCAGTTCTTC

d_gene: TRBD1
j_gene: TRBJ1-2
v_gene: TRBV6-6
abundance: many
len: 17
CDR3aa: CASSYTGTGGGVYGYTF
CDR3nt: TGTGCCAGCAGTTACACCGGGACAGGGGGCGGTGTCTATGGCTACACCTTC

d_gene: .
j_gene: TRBJ1-2
v_gene: TRBV7-9
abundance: .
len: 13
CDR3aa: CVSSPAGTYGYTF
CDR3nt: TGTGTCAGCAGCCCAGCAGGGACCTATGGCTACACCTTC

d_gene: TRBD1
j_gene: TRBJ1-1
v_gene: TRBV7-8
abundance: many
len: 14
CDR3aa: CASSLGQGDTEAFF
CDR3nt: TGTGCCAGCAGCTTAGGACAGGGGGACACTGAAGCTTTCTTT

d_gene: TRBD2
j_gene: TRBJ2-1
v_gene: TRBV15
abundance: many
len: 18
CDR3aa: CATSRDEGLGSSYNEQFF
CDR3nt: TGTGCCACCAGCAGAGATGAAGGACTAGGGAGCTCCTACAATGAGCAGTTCTTC

d_gene: .
j_gene: TRBJ2-3
v_gene: TRBV20-1
abundance: few
len: 12
CDR3aa: CSAQRGTDTQYF
CDR3nt: TGCAGTGCCCAACGGGGCACAGATACGCAGTATTTT

d_gene: .
j_gene: TRBJ2-7
v_gene: TRBV7-9
abundance: few
len: 17
CDR3aa: CASSLDFAGVSPYEQYF
CDR3nt: TGTGCCAGCAGCTTAGATTTCGCAGGGGTCAGCCCCTACGAGCAGTACTTC